Below, one TCR beta chain is given with its context. The antigen remains undetermined. TCRdb's copy holds only in-frame clones and misses some; the assay was immunoSEQ multiplex PCR. The data hold approximately 9,300 clones, with around 79% observed a single time. This sample was taken from a study of early stage breast cancer tumors. V gave up 0 bases and J gave up 4 bases, with 13 bases separating them. CDR1 is SGHKS, CDR2 YYEKEE, per germline (reference sequence). The CDR3 is made up of 16 amino acids. Study-level findings and limits: Enriched TCRB sequences shared across patients were mostly commonly generated sequences.

The receptor comes from a person in their 40s with breast cancer. Sequencing was carried out using normal breast tissue next to the tumor. The chain couples TRBV5-5 to TRBJ2-2, with a weak D call TRBD1 (6 bases). Here the CDR3 reads CASSLAETGGTGELFF. The CDR3 region has the DNA TGTGCCAGCAGCTTGGCCGAGACAGGTGGCACCGGGGAGCTGTTTTTT.